A single sample is the source of the 9 T cell receptor beta chains below, sequenced in a study of blood T cell repertoires in COVID-19. Using immunoSEQ multiplex PCR, the repertoire was profiled, and TCRdb retains in-frame clones only, with some absent. This sample has 290,000 or so clones, with 65% to 90% found just once. The specimen was peripheral blood. The receptors were sampled from a man aged 45 to 65 with active or convalescent COVID-19.

The chain recombines TRBV29-1 with TRBJ2-5; weak D call: TRBD1 (6 bases). CDR3 length equals 12 residues. Trimming stripped 5 bases from V and 5 bases from J, with 12 bases between. In germline, CDR1 is SQVTM, CDR2 ANQGSEA. CDR3 coding DNA: TGCAGCGTTAAGGTTAGGGGGGAGACCCAGTACTTC. Protein product: CSVKVRGETQYF.

This clone has only one observation. This chain connects TRBV15 to TRBJ2-1, with 10 bases aligning to TRBD2. The V gene end was trimmed by 5 bases and the J gene end by 10 bases; junction bases not matched to a gene: 14. The CDR3 contains 16 residues. In germline, CDR1 is LNHNV, CDR2 YYDKDF (reference sequence). CDR3 loop: CATSGRTSGSRIEQFF. The CDR3 bases are TGTGCCACCAGCGGAAGGACTAGCGGAAGCCGAATCGAGCAGTTCTTC.

The chain links TRBV28 to TRBJ1-5; weak D call: TRBD1 (6 bases). Trimming stripped 6 bases from V and 1 base from J, with 13 bases between. CDR3 size: 15 residues. Germline V gene lookup returns CDR1 MDHEN and CDR2 SYDVKM. The CDR3 protein is CASRVSRGSNQPQHF. The CDR3 coding sequence is TGTGCCAGCAGGGTGTCCAGGGGAAGCAATCAGCCCCAGCATTTT.

The gene calls are TRBV21-1 and TRBJ2-7; TRBD1 is the table's D call, not checked against the DNA. TRBV21-1 is noted as a pseudogene. This CDR3 is 12 amino acids long. CDR3 protein: CASSPGQGQQYF. In DNA, the CDR3 is TGTGCCAGCAGCCCCGGACAGGGCCAGCAGTACTTC.

This clone was recorded once. The chain uses TRBV7-9 and TRBJ1-1; perhaps TRBD1 as D (5 bases). Germline V gives CDR1 SEHNR, CDR2 FQNEAQ (reference sequence). V lost 2 bases to trimming and J lost 7 bases, with 17 bases between them. This CDR3 has 15 residues. For the CDR3, the DNA is TGTGCCAGCAGCTTATTGGATCTGGAGGGGATTGAAGCTTTCTTT. As protein: CASSLLDLEGIEAFF.

Here the CDR3 reads CASSYTGATYEQYF. The CDR3 DNA follows: TGTGCCAGCAGTTACACAGGGGCGACCTACGAGCAGTACTTC. The gene calls are TRBV27 and TRBJ2-7; 7 bases map to TRBD1. The ends lost 4 bases at V and 2 bases at J; junction bases unmatched: 5. Germline lookup yields CDR1 MNHEY and CDR2 SMNVEV (reference sequence). There are 14 residues in the CDR3.

CDR3 sequence reads: CASSRRVAGTSTDTQYF. CDR3 DNA sequence: TGTGCCAGCAGCCGCAGAGTAGCGGGCACCAGCACAGATACGCAGTATTTT. The chain uses TRBV7-6 and TRBJ2-3, with 7 bases matching TRBD2. The CDR3 loop spans 17 amino acids. V shed 5 bases and J 0 bases; nucleotides not matched to a gene: 11. Per the germline V gene, CDR1 is SGHVS and CDR2 is FNYEAQ.

The V gene is TRBV6-5, the J gene TRBJ1-4; D is unresolved. This CDR3 comprises 14 residues. CDR1 and CDR2 from the germline V gene are MNHEY and SVGAGI. The V end lost 5 bases, the J end lost 8 bases, and 15 bases lay between the germline ends. The CDR3 reads CASSHREGGEKLFF. As DNA, the CDR3 is TGTGCCAGCAGTCATCGGGAGGGAGGGGAAAAACTGTTTTTT.

V gene TRBV5-6 combines with J gene TRBJ1-3; D unresolved. This CDR3 has 16 residues. V lost 0 bases, J lost 2 bases, and 12 bases lay in between. Looked up from germline, CDR1 is SGHDT and CDR2 is YYEEEE. In nucleotides, the CDR3 is TGTGCCAGCAGCTTGGACAGATATGTGACTGGAAACACCATATATTTT. This encodes CASSLDRYVTGNTIYF.